A single sample is the source of the 19 T cell receptor beta chains below, sequenced in a study of cytomegalovirus exposure and HLA in healthy donors. PCR amplification relied on 60 Vbeta primers (plus 13 Jbeta primers). Repertoires were generated with immunoSEQ multiplex PCR, while TCRdb's copy carries only in-frame clones and drops some. This sample's clone table lists more than 200,000 clones. The specimen was PBMCs. The receptors were gathered from a woman in her 30s in good health and CMV-seropositive.

This CDR3 reads CASSQQGSNSPLHF. The CDR3 nucleotides read TGTGCCAGTAGTCAGCAGGGTTCGAATTCACCCCTCCACTTT. The genes are TRBV19 and TRBJ1-6; D is perhaps TRBD1 (5 bases). Trimming stripped 5 bases from V and 7 bases from J, with 12 bases between. The CDR3 consists of 14 residues. Germline CDR1 reads LNHDA; CDR2 reads SQIVND (reference sequence).

The genes are TRBV6-5 and TRBJ1-6; unclear D gene. Germline loops: CDR1 MNHEY, CDR2 SVGAGI. The CDR3 has 13 amino acids. Trimming removed 5 bases at V and 10 bases at J, with 12 bases between. The CDR3 nucleotides read TGTGCCAGCAGTGAAAGGAGTGAGTCACCCCTCCACTTT. It specifies CASSERSESPLHF.

V gene TRBV10-3 combines with J gene TRBJ2-3; TRBD2 matches at 9 bases. The junction had 10 bases not matched to a gene; V was cut back by 8 bases and J by 4 bases. The CDR3 totals 15 residues. CDR1 ENHRY and CDR2 SYGVKD come from the germline V gene. The CDR3 region is CAISEIAGAADTQYF. In DNA, the CDR3 is TGTGCCATCTCGGAAATAGCGGGAGCTGCAGATACGCAGTATTTT.

The genes are TRBV7-8 and TRBJ1-2; D is unclear. In germline, CDR1 is SGHVS, CDR2 FQNEAQ. Between the trimmed V and J ends, which lost 4 bases and 0 bases, there was a span of 12 bases. This CDR3 has 15 amino acids. CDR3 sequence (DNA): TGTGCCAGCAGCTCGCAGGTAGACGCTAACTATGGCTACACCTTC. As protein: CASSSQVDANYGYTF.

J is TRBJ2-5 and V is TRBV9; 7 bases are shared with TRBD1. The CDR3 runs to 14 residues. After removal of 3 bases from V and 2 bases from J, the junction contained 4 bases not matched to a gene. Germline-derived CDR1 and CDR2 are SGDLS and YYNGEE. CDR3 DNA: TGTGCCAGCAGCGAAGGGGACAGACAAGAGACCCAGTACTTC. Protein product: CASSEGDRQETQYF. Combining the CDR3 with reference TRBV9 and TRBJ2-5 gives the whole variable domain DSGVTQTPKHLITATGQRVTLRCSPRSGDLSVYWYQQSLDQGLQFLIQYYNGEERAKGNILERFSAQQFPDLHSELNLSSLELGDSALYFCASSEGDRQETQYFGPGTRLLVL.

The chain is built from TRBV6-5 and TRBJ2-7, with D maybe TRBD2 (5 bases). The CDR3 loop spans 14 amino acids. The germline V and J ends were trimmed by 5 bases and 0 bases, with 11 bases remaining between them. Germline loops: CDR1 MNHEY, CDR2 SVGAGI. CDR3 sequence reads: CASSPQRGSYEQYF. Written as DNA, the CDR3 is TGTGCCAGCAGTCCTCAACGGGGCTCCTACGAGCAGTACTTC.

V and J are TRBV5-4 and TRBJ2-3; D ambiguous. The CDR3 has 12 residues. The V end lost 0 bases, the J end lost 7 bases, and 6 bases lay between the germline ends. Germline assignment: CDR1 SGHNT and CDR2 YYREEE (reference sequence). CDR3 DNA: TGTGCCAGCAGCTTGGACTCACATACGCAGTATTTT. Protein: CASSLDSHTQYF. The whole variable domain, remainder taken from reference TRBV5-4 and TRBJ2-3, is ETGVTQSPTHLIKTRGQQVTLRCSSQSGHNTVSWYQQALGQGPQFIFQYYREEENGRGNFPPRFSGLQFPNYSSELNVNALELDDSALYLCASSLDSHTQYFGPGTRLTVL.

The gene calls are TRBV6-1 and TRBJ2-5, with a weak D call TRBD1 (5 bases). CDR1 is MNHNS and CDR2 is SASEGT in the germline V gene. The V end lost 3 bases, the J end lost 3 bases, and 8 bases lay between the germline ends. The length of the CDR3 is 13 residues. CDR3 region: CASSDRVEETQYF. For the CDR3, the DNA is TGTGCCAGCAGTGACAGGGTAGAAGAGACCCAGTACTTC.

This chain connects TRBV7-9 to TRBJ2-7; D is perhaps TRBD2 (6 bases). V was pared by 1 base and J by 0 bases, with 13 bases between. This CDR3 contains 16 residues. The germline gives CDR1 SEHNR, CDR2 FQNEAQ (reference sequence). In DNA, the CDR3 is TGTGCCAGCAGCTTAGGGGGGGACCCCAGCTCCTACGAGCAGTACTTC. It translates to CASSLGGDPSSYEQYF.

The rearrangement joins TRBV9 to TRBJ1-1, with D possibly matching TRBD1 (5 bases). The germline gives CDR1 SGDLS, CDR2 YYNGEE. Trimming cost V 0 bases and J 4 bases, with 7 bases left between them. CDR3 length: 13 amino acids. The CDR3 sequence: CASSVAQGTEAFF. CDR3 nucleotide sequence: TGTGCCAGCAGCGTAGCGCAGGGCACTGAAGCTTTCTTT.

The gene calls are TRBV18 and TRBJ1-2; D not resolved. V was pared by 5 bases and J by 8 bases, with 18 bases between. CDR3 length: 14 residues. CDR1 is KGHSH, CDR2 LQKENI, per germline. In nucleotides, the CDR3 is TGTGCCAGCTCAGAGGGCCGGGGAACATGGGGCTACACCTTC. This sequence encodes CASSEGRGTWGYTF.

The chain uses TRBV5-1 and TRBJ1-5; a weak D match, TRBD1 (6 bases). CDR1 is SGHRS and CDR2 is YFSETQ in the germline V gene. The CDR3 totals 13 residues. V gave up 5 bases and J gave up 4 bases, with 10 bases separating them. The CDR3 region has the DNA TGCGCCAGCAGTGAGGGGGTTAATCAGCCCCAGCATTTT. Translating it yields CASSEGVNQPQHF.

The chain employs TRBV15 and TRBJ1-3, with TRBD1 matching over 7 bases. Germline V gene lookup returns CDR1 LNHNV and CDR2 YYDKDF (reference sequence). Germline trimming cut 0 bases from V and 2 bases from J; bases unmatched to any gene: 7. This CDR3 is built from 17 residues. CDR3 amino acids: CATSRDLATGTGNTIYF. CDR3 bases: TGTGCCACCAGCAGAGATTTGGCGACAGGGACTGGAAACACCATATATTTT.

The V call is TRBV29-1, the J call TRBJ1-4; a possible D gene is TRBD1 (6 bases). Germline V gene sequence: CDR1 SQVTM, CDR2 ANQGSEA. CDR3 size: 12 residues. Deletions cut 3 bases from V and 8 bases from J, with 10 bases between. The chain's CDR3 is CSVEGAEEKLFF. The CDR3 DNA sequence: TGCAGCGTTGAGGGGGCTGAGGAAAAACTGTTTTTT. Full variable domain (outside the CDR3, taken from reference TRBV29-1 and TRBJ1-4): SAVISQKPSRDICQRGTSLTIQCQVDSQVTMMFWYRQQPGQSLTLIATANQGSEATYESGFVIDKFPISRPNLTFSTLTVSNMSPEDSSIYLCSVEGAEEKLFFGSGTQLSVL.

The V and J genes are TRBV19 and TRBJ2-3; 7 bases map to TRBD1. In germline, CDR1 is LNHDA, CDR2 SQIVND (reference sequence). Trimming cost V 4 bases and J 2 bases; bases outside gene matches: 9. CDR3 size: 16 residues. CDR3 sequence: CASSTPGQILTDTQYF. In nucleotides, the CDR3 is TGTGCCAGTAGTACCCCGGGACAGATCCTCACAGATACGCAGTATTTT.

This sequence joins TRBV5-4 and TRBJ2-3; 9 bases fit TRBD2. V shed 3 bases and J 4 bases; nucleotides not matched to a gene: 6. Germline V gene lookup returns CDR1 SGHNT and CDR2 YYREEE (reference sequence). CDR3 length: 15 amino acids. In DNA form, the CDR3 reads TGTGCCAGCAGCTGGCGGGGGGGATCCGCAGATACGCAGTATTTT. This translates into CASSWRGGSADTQYF. The complete variable domain, with remaining parts taken from reference TRBV5-4 and TRBJ2-3, reads ETGVTQSPTHLIKTRGQQVTLRCSSQSGHNTVSWYQQALGQGPQFIFQYYREEENGRGNFPPRFSGLQFPNYSSELNVNALELDDSALYLCASSWRGGSADTQYFGPGTRLTVL.

The rearrangement uses TRBV9 and TRBJ1-1; D call uncertain. Per the germline V gene, CDR1 is SGDLS and CDR2 is YYNGEE. The CDR3 runs to 13 residues. Deletions cut 0 bases from V and 3 bases from J, with 6 bases between. CDR3: CASSVDGYTEAFF. The DNA of the CDR3 is TGTGCCAGCAGCGTAGACGGGTACACTGAAGCTTTCTTT.

This chain uses TRBV27 with TRBJ1-5, with 9 positions matching TRBD1. From germline, CDR1 is MNHEY and CDR2 SMNVEV (reference sequence). The CDR3 spans 15 residues. With V trimmed by 5 bases and J by 8 bases, 10 bases remained unmatched. The CDR3 loop is CASSLRRQGGKPQHF. The CDR3 region has the DNA TGTGCCAGCAGTCTAAGACGACAGGGGGGCAAGCCCCAGCATTTT.

The chain couples TRBV2 to TRBJ1-6; perhaps TRBD1 as D (5 bases). The V and J ends lost 6 bases and 7 bases respectively, with 22 bases between them. Germline V gene lookup returns CDR1 SNHLY and CDR2 FYNNEI. The CDR3 contains 17 residues. The CDR3: CASRDKGLLLFNSPLHF. Here the CDR3 DNA reads TGTGCCAGCAGAGATAAGGGACTCTTACTTTTCAATTCACCCCTCCACTTT.